These T cell receptor beta chains were read from a single sample in a study of early stage breast cancer tumors. The protocol was immunoSEQ multiplex PCR, while the TCRdb copy is restricted to in-frame clones and leaves out a portion. In the table there are 25,000 to 35,000 clones, 84% of which are singletons. The sequenced material came from blood. Receptor source: a person in their fifties with breast cancer. CDR3s include the opening cysteine and the closing phenylalanine or tryptophan. The D gene is left open where the match is weak. Size tells how often a clone was seen (once, few, many) or the class of an expanded clone, and some rows leave it out.

j_call | v_call | clone_size | d_call | cdr3_nt | cdr3_aa
TRBJ1-4 | TRBV7-9 | NA | NA | TGTGCCAGCAGCTTGGGACAACTAAATGAAAAACTGTTTTTT | CASSLGQLNEKLFF
TRBJ2-5 | TRBV4-2 | once | NA | TGTGCCAGCAGCCAAGGGGATAGTGAGACCCAGTACTTC | CASSQGDSETQYF
TRBJ1-2 | TRBV19 | once | NA | TGTGCCAGTAGTCCCAACCTTAACTATGGCTACACCTTC | CASSPNLNYGYTF
TRBJ2-3 | TRBV27 | NA | TRBD2 | TGTGCCAGCCAACTAGCGGGAGTGAAAGATACGCAGTATTTT | CASQLAGVKDTQYF
TRBJ1-2 | TRBV4-2 | NA | NA | TGTGCCAGCAGCCAAGATTCCGGGTTAGAGGGCTACACCTTC | CASSQDSGLEGYTF
TRBJ2-1 | TRBV5-4 | NA | TRBD2 | TGTGCCAGCAGCCCTAGCGGGAGCTCCTACAATGAGCAGTTCTTC | CASSPSGSSYNEQFF
TRBJ2-7 | TRBV7-2 | NA | TRBD1 | TGTGCCAGCACCCCTTACGGGACAGGGATCTACGAGCAGTACTTC | CASTPYGTGIYEQYF
TRBJ1-5 | TRBV29-1 | once | TRBD1 | TGCAGCGTCCAGACAGGGCTTAATCAGCCCCAGCATTTT | CSVQTGLNQPQHF
TRBJ1-4 | TRBV9 | NA | NA | TGTGCCAGCAGCGTAGCGGCGTGGGAGGCAGAAAAACTGTTTTTT | CASSVAAWEAEKLFF
TRBJ2-5 | TRBV5-1 | NA | NA | TGCGCCAGCAGCCCGGGACCGAGCCAAGAGACCCAGTACTTC | CASSPGPSQETQYF
TRBJ1-5 | TRBV21-1 | NA | NA | TGTGCCAGCAGGGTTTGCAGGGACAAACAGCCCCAGCATTTT | CASRVCRDKQPQHF
TRBJ2-3 | TRBV2 | NA | NA | TGTGCCAGCAGTGAAGAAACGAGGGGATGGTGGAGCACAGATACGCAGTATTTT | CASSEETRGWWSTDTQYF
TRBJ2-5 | TRBV11-2 | NA | TRBD2 | TGTGCCAGCAGCTTAGCGAGCGGGGAGGAGACCCAGTACTTC | CASSLASGEETQYF
TRBJ2-1 | TRBV19 | NA | TRBD2 | TGTGCCAGTAGAAGGTCGGGAGGGCTACATGAGCAGTTCTTC | CASRRSGGLHEQFF
TRBJ1-4 | TRBV19 | medium-sized | TRBD1 | TGTGCCAGTAGTCCCCCGACAGGGGGCCGTGAAAAACTGTTTTTT | CASSPPTGGREKLFF
TRBJ2-7 | TRBV5-8 | NA | NA | TGTGCCAGCAGCTTGCTTGGGCGGGAGCAGTACTTC | CASSLLGREQYF
TRBJ2-3 | TRBV7-9 | once | NA | TGTGCCAGCAGCTTTCGGGACGGGAGCACAGATACGCAGTATTTT | CASSFRDGSTDTQYF
TRBJ1-3 | TRBV19 | NA | NA | TGTGCCAGTAGTACCGGGATTGCTGGAAACACCATATATTTT | CASSTGIAGNTIYF
TRBJ2-7 | TRBV6-1 | NA | NA | TGTGCCAGCAGGGGGGGATACACTAGAGACTACGAGCAGTACTTC | CASRGGYTRDYEQYF
TRBJ2-3 | TRBV5-4 | NA | NA | TGTGCCAGCAGCTTGGGTCCCCTTACTGGCACAGATACGCAGTATTTT | CASSLGPLTGTDTQYF
TRBJ1-1 | TRBV5-3 | NA | NA | TGTGCCAGAAGCTTAAACAGGTTGGGGGTTTGTATCACTGAAGCTTTCTTT | CARSLNRLGVCITEAFF
TRBJ1-1 | TRBV5-4 | once | TRBD1 | TGTGCCAGCAGCTTAGTGGGGACAGGGGAGGAAGCTTTCTTT | CASSLVGTGEEAFF
TRBJ1-5 | TRBV27 | medium-sized | NA | TGTGCCAGCAGCCTAGGGACACATTATAGCAATCAGCCCCAGCATTTT | CASSLGTHYSNQPQHF
TRBJ2-2 | TRBV9 | NA | TRBD2 | TGTGCCAGCAGCGGACCTTGGGGGGGAGGACGAGGCGGGGAGCTGTTTTTT | CASSGPWGGGRGGELFF
TRBJ2-3 | TRBV30 | NA | TRBD1 | TGTGCCTGGAGAAGAACAGGGGGAACGAAAGATACGCAGTATTTT | CAWRRTGGTKDTQYF
TRBJ1-2 | TRBV5-1 | once | TRBD1 | TGCGCCAGCAGCCAATCCGGGACAGGGGGTGGCTACACCTTC | CASSQSGTGGGYTF
TRBJ2-3 | TRBV27 | NA | NA | TGTGCCAGCAGTTTCCAAACTAGGTCGACCATAGGTTCAGATACGCAGTATTTT | CASSFQTRSTIGSDTQYF
TRBJ2-3 | TRBV7-2 | NA | TRBD1 | TGTGCCAGCAGCTACCGGACAGGTTCCACAGATACGCAGTATTTT | CASSYRTGSTDTQYF
TRBJ2-2 | TRBV29-1 | NA | NA | TGCAGCGGCAGCCCCGATCCCGACACCGGGGAGCTGTTTTTT | CSGSPDPDTGELFF
TRBJ2-1 | TRBV7-6 | NA | NA | TGTGCCAGCAGCTTAGGCTACGGGAATGAGCAGTTCTTC | CASSLGYGNEQFF
TRBJ2-2 | TRBV19 | once | NA | TGTGCCAGTAGTATCGACCCCGGGGAGCTGTTTTTT | CASSIDPGELFF
TRBJ1-6 | TRBV6-1 | NA | NA | TGTGCCAGCAGCAACGAATTCGGGTATTCACCCCTCCACTTT | CASSNEFGYSPLHF
TRBJ1-1 | TRBV4-1 | NA | NA | TGCGCCAGCAGCCCGGCGATGAACTTGAACACTGAAGCTTTCTTT | CASSPAMNLNTEAFF
TRBJ2-2 | TRBV19 | NA | NA | TGTGCCAGTAGTATGACGGGATCGAACACCGGGGAGCTGTTTTTT | CASSMTGSNTGELFF
TRBJ1-1 | TRBV4-3 | NA | TRBD1 | TGCGCCAGCAGCCAAAGAGACAGGGCAAGAATTTTGAACACTGAAGCTTTCTTT | CASSQRDRARILNTEAFF
TRBJ1-2 | TRBV30 | NA | NA | TGTGCCTGGAGGGGCACTAACTATGGCTACACCTTC | CAWRGTNYGYTF
TRBJ2-7 | TRBV7-2 | NA | NA | TGTGCCAGCAGCTTACGGGCAGGGCACTACCTCTCCTACGAGCAGTACTTC | CASSLRAGHYLSYEQYF
TRBJ2-7 | TRBV29-1 | NA | NA | TGCAGCGTTGTAAGCCGGGACACCTACGAGCAGTACTTC | CSVVSRDTYEQYF
TRBJ1-6 | TRBV2 | NA | NA | TGTGCCAGCAGTACTGGCAAACCTTCACCCCTCCACTTT | CASSTGKPSPLHF
TRBJ1-2 | TRBV6-1 | NA | NA | TGTGCCAGCAGTGAAGAGGGGATGGATGGCTACACCTTC | CASSEEGMDGYTF
TRBJ2-5 | TRBV7-6 | NA | TRBD1 | TGTGCCAGCAGCTTAGTGGCAGGGGGCCTGGAGACCCAGTACTTC | CASSLVAGGLETQYF
TRBJ2-3 | TRBV18 | NA | TRBD2 | TGTGCCAGCTCACCGATCGAGGGAGGGGGCACAGATACGCAGTATTTT | CASSPIEGGGTDTQYF
TRBJ1-1 | TRBV25-1 | NA | NA | TGTGCCAGCAGCCCCCCGGGACCAGCGGGCACTGAAGCTTTCTTT | CASSPPGPAGTEAFF
TRBJ2-7 | TRBV7-7 | few | NA | TGTGCCAGCAGCCAGCCGGGACAAAACTACGAGCAGTACTTC | CASSQPGQNYEQYF
TRBJ1-1 | TRBV7-3 | NA | NA | TGTGCCAGCAGCTTAAGTACAGGGATGAACACTGAAGCTTTCTTT | CASSLSTGMNTEAFF
TRBJ2-3 | TRBV7-9 | NA | TRBD2 | TGTGCCAGCAGCTTAACCCTGGGACTAGCGGAGCCCACAGATACGCAGTATTTT | CASSLTLGLAEPTDTQYF
TRBJ2-7 | TRBV5-6 | NA | TRBD2 | TGTGCCAGCAGCGCCTCACTAGCGGGAGGTGCTTACGAGCAGTACTTC | CASSASLAGGAYEQYF
TRBJ1-2 | TRBV5-4 | NA | TRBD1 | TGTGCCAGCAGCCGGACAGGGGGAGTGGATGGCTACACCTTC | CASSRTGGVDGYTF
TRBJ2-1 | TRBV5-8 | NA | NA | TGTGCCAGCAGCACTAGGGTTTTGTACGGTGAGCAGTTCTTC | CASSTRVLYGEQFF
TRBJ1-1 | TRBV9 | NA | TRBD1 | TGTGCCAGCAGCCCAGGGACAGCAGCTTTCTTT | CASSPGTAAFF